The 24 T cell receptor beta chains given below trace back to one sample, sequenced in a study of T cell changes during pregnancy in multiple sclerosis. Using immunoSEQ multiplex PCR, the repertoire was profiled, and TCRdb retains in-frame clones only, with some absent. In the table there are 70,000 to 90,000 clones, approximately 91% of which are singletons. The material sequenced was PBMCs, taken in the first trimester of pregnancy. These receptors all come from a female donor in good health, serving as a control in a pregnancy study. Some clones in this sample may be carry-over from other donors' samples.

The chain is built from TRBV4-2 and TRBJ2-1; D unresolved. V lost 2 bases to trimming and J lost 5 bases, with 4 bases between them. Germline CDR1 is LGHNA and CDR2 is YNFKEQ. The CDR3 has 12 residues. The CDR3 is CASSQRDNEQFF. CDR3 in DNA: TGTGCCAGCAGCCAACGGGACAATGAGCAGTTCTTC.

The chain links TRBV6-6 to TRBJ2-7; 8 bases match TRBD2. Germline lookup yields CDR1 MNHNY and CDR2 SVGAGI (reference sequence). The CDR3 has 16 amino acids. Trimming removed 2 bases from V and 2 bases from J; junction bases left unmatched: 8. The CDR3 is CASSYGLGGRPYEQYF. The DNA of the CDR3 is TGTGCCAGCAGTTACGGTCTCGGCGGGAGGCCCTACGAGCAGTACTTC.

The chain uses TRBV15 and TRBJ2-5, with 10 nucleotides matching TRBD2. Germline V gene sequence: CDR1 LNHNV, CDR2 YYDKDF (reference sequence). Germline trimming cut 3 bases from V and 2 bases from J; bases unmatched to any gene: 6. CDR3 length: 16 residues. This CDR3 reads CATSSSSGGDQETQYF. The CDR3, as DNA: TGTGCCACCAGCAGCTCTAGCGGGGGCGATCAAGAGACCCAGTACTTC.

The J gene is TRBJ2-1, the V gene TRBV9; no firm D call. The germline gives CDR1 SGDLS, CDR2 YYNGEE. Trimming shortened V by 1 base and J by 8 bases, and 13 bases separated the two germline ends. The CDR3 is 14 residues long. The CDR3 DNA follows: TGTGCCAGCAGCGTAACCATATCAGTTGATGAGCAGTTCTTC. This sequence encodes CASSVTISVDEQFF.

The CDR3 spells CASKRGGPSTGELFF. The CDR3 bases are TGTGCCAGCAAAAGGGGGGGCCCAAGCACCGGGGAGCTGTTTTTT. The chain employs TRBV9 and TRBJ2-2; D may be TRBD2 (7 bases). This CDR3 comprises 15 residues. The V end was cut by 6 bases, the J end by 4 bases, with 16 bases between. Germline assignment: CDR1 SGDLS and CDR2 YYNGEE.

The gene calls are TRBV28 and TRBJ1-4, with a weak D call TRBD1 (5 bases). CDR1 is MDHEN and CDR2 is SYDVKM in the germline V gene. V shed 7 bases and J shed 8 bases, with 20 bases lying between them. The CDR3 is made up of 15 amino acids. The CDR3 loop reads CASTSPRGVLEKLFF. The CDR3 DNA is TGTGCCAGCACCTCCCCCCGGGGGGTCCTCGAAAAACTGTTTTTT.

This sequence joins TRBV15 and TRBJ2-1; weak D call: TRBD2 (5 bases). V lost 3 bases and J 3 bases, leaving 9 bases between the germline ends. The length of the CDR3 is 14 residues. Germline assignment: CDR1 LNHNV and CDR2 YYDKDF (reference sequence). CDR3 in amino acids: CATSSRGSYNEQFF. The CDR3 DNA is TGTGCCACCAGCAGTAGAGGGAGCTACAATGAGCAGTTCTTC.

The gene calls are TRBV5-1 and TRBJ2-5; 15 nucleotides align to TRBD2. This CDR3 is 17 amino acids long. Germline values: CDR1 SGHRS, CDR2 YFSETQ. The V gene end was trimmed by 4 bases and the J gene end by 4 bases; junction bases not matched to a gene: 8. The CDR3 sequence is CASSTGLAGGKGETQYF. DNA of the CDR3: TGCGCCAGCAGCACCGGACTAGCGGGGGGGAAGGGAGAGACCCAGTACTTC.

The chain employs TRBV20-1 and TRBJ1-1, with D unclear. This CDR3 spans 11 amino acids. V gave up 2 bases and J gave up 8 bases, with 9 bases separating them. CDR1 and CDR2 from the germline V gene are DFQATT and SNEGSKA (reference sequence). In DNA, the CDR3 is TGCAGTGCTAGACCGAGCACGGAAGCTTTCTTT. Protein: CSARPSTEAFF.

This chain links TRBV6-1 with TRBJ1-5; TRBD1 is a possible D gene (5 bases). V was shortened by 3 bases and J by 3 bases, with 9 bases between the two germline ends. Germline V gene data show CDR1 as MNHNS and CDR2 as SASEGT. The CDR3 has 14 amino acids. The DNA for the CDR3 is TGTGCCAGCAGTGATGGACACCACAATCAGCCCCAGCATTTT. Residues: CASSDGHHNQPQHF.

The rearrangement links TRBV2 to TRBJ2-4; 8 bases are shared with TRBD1. Germline CDR1 SNHLY, CDR2 FYNNEI. The CDR3 is 14 amino acids. The junction had 5 bases not matched to a gene; V was cut back by 6 bases and J by 4 bases. The CDR3, as DNA: TGTGCCAGCAGCATTGGACAGGGAAAAAACATTCAGTACTTC. Its translation: CASSIGQGKNIQYF.

The chain combines TRBV6-4 with TRBJ1-1, with a possible D match to TRBD1 (6 bases). The germline gives CDR1 MRHNA, CDR2 SNTAGT. The CDR3 has 16 amino acids. Trimming removed 0 bases from V and 1 base from J, with 12 bases in between. CDR3 in amino acids: CASSDSQGTRNTEAFF. CDR3 DNA sequence: TGTGCCAGCAGTGACTCACAGGGTACTCGGAACACTGAAGCTTTCTTT.

The chain recombines TRBV18 with TRBJ1-2; D gene ambiguous. V lost 2 bases to trimming and J lost 6 bases, with 13 bases between them. CDR1 KGHSH and CDR2 LQKENI come from the germline V gene. The CDR3 has 14 amino acids. CDR3 sequence reads: CASSPFGWEDGYTF. Here the CDR3 DNA reads TGTGCCAGCTCACCATTCGGTTGGGAGGATGGCTACACCTTC.

J is TRBJ1-2 and V is TRBV5-6, with D possibly TRBD1 on 6 matching bases. The germline V gene has CDR1 SGHDT and CDR2 YYEEEE. The CDR3 is made up of 15 amino acids. V was shortened by 4 bases and J by 4 bases, with 17 bases between the two germline ends. The CDR3 nucleotides read TGTGCCAGCAGCCTTGTCCTCGGACAGTCCTATGGCTACACCTTC. As protein: CASSLVLGQSYGYTF.

The rearrangement uses TRBV6-6 and TRBJ2-7; 10 bases are shared with TRBD2. J lost 1 base, V lost 6 bases, and 9 bases had no gene match. The germline gives CDR1 MNHNY, CDR2 SVGAGI (reference sequence). The CDR3 contains 16 residues. In DNA form, the CDR3 reads TGTGCCAGCAGCCCCACCCTAGCGGGGGTATCCTACGAGCAGTACTTC. It translates to CASSPTLAGVSYEQYF.

The chain combines TRBV19 with TRBJ2-7, with 12 bases fitting TRBD1. CDR3 length: 16 amino acids. The germline CDR1 and CDR2 sequences are LNHDA and SQIVND (reference sequence). The V and J ends lost 5 bases and 5 bases, in that order; junction bases with no gene match: 10. CDR3 protein: CASSPGDRGQFHEQYF. The DNA of the CDR3 is TGTGCCAGTAGTCCCGGGGACAGGGGGCAGTTCCACGAGCAGTACTTC. The variable domain in full, completed from reference TRBV19 and TRBJ2-7, reads DGGITQSPKYLFRKEGQNVTLSCEQNLNHDAMYWYRQDPGQGLRLIYYSQIVNDFQKGDIAEGYSVSREKKESFPLTVTSAQKNPTAFYLCASSPGDRGQFHEQYFGPGTRLTVT.

The chain uses TRBV6-1 and TRBJ2-3, with 10 nucleotides matching TRBD2. Germline values: CDR1 MNHNS, CDR2 SASEGT. The V segment lost 8 bases and the J segment 5 bases; nucleotides outside the gene matches: 4. The CDR3 consists of 13 residues. CDR3 loop: CASRTSGIDTQYF. CDR3 DNA: TGTGCCAGCCGCACTAGCGGGATAGATACGCAGTATTTT.

The chain carries TRBV4-1 and TRBJ2-1; 11 bases line up with TRBD1. Germline V gene data show CDR1 as MGHRA and CDR2 as YSYEKL. Trimming removed 5 bases from V and 6 bases from J; junction bases left unmatched: 12. The CDR3 length is 17 residues. The CDR3 sequence is CASSYTYSGTGGNEQFF. DNA for the CDR3: TGCGCCAGCAGCTATACTTACTCCGGGACAGGGGGCAATGAGCAGTTCTTC.

The rearrangement joins TRBV5-1 to TRBJ2-1, with 14 bases that match TRBD2. The CDR3 is 16 residues long. CDR1 is SGHRS, CDR2 YFSETQ, per germline. After removal of 0 bases from V and 9 bases from J, the junction contained 5 bases not matched to a gene. CDR3 nucleotides: TGCGCCAGCAGCTTGGAGGGACTAGCGGGAGTTCGTGAGCAGTTCTTC. Translated: CASSLEGLAGVREQFF.

The rearrangement joins TRBV6-5 to TRBJ2-1; 7 bases fit TRBD2. V lost 5 bases to trimming and J lost 8 bases; unmatched junction nucleotides: 9. The CDR3 covers 14 residues. Germline V gives CDR1 MNHEY, CDR2 SVGAGI. CDR3 sequence: CASSHRDYSHEQFF. CDR3 DNA: TGTGCCAGCAGTCACCGGGACTATTCCCATGAGCAGTTCTTC.

This clone was seen only once. The chain has TRBV18 and TRBJ2-3; 9 positions agree with TRBD2. Germline trimming cut 1 base from V and 4 bases from J; bases unmatched to any gene: 3. The CDR3 runs 15 residues. Germline V gives CDR1 KGHSH, CDR2 LQKENI. In DNA, the CDR3 is TGTGCCAGCTCACCACTAGCGGGAGTCCCAGATACGCAGTATTTT. Protein: CASSPLAGVPDTQYF.

Regarding this clone: Distinct nucleotide sequences in the sample also encode this CDR3. The J gene is TRBJ2-1, the V gene TRBV20-1, with 7 bases matching TRBD1. Germline V gene lookup returns CDR1 DFQATT and CDR2 SNEGSKA (reference sequence). The V segment lost 6 bases and the J segment 10 bases; nucleotides outside the gene matches: 6. This CDR3 is 11 amino acids long. The CDR3 DNA reads TGCAGTGCGAACAGGGGCCGCGAGCAGTTCTTC. Amino acid sequence: CSANRGREQFF.

The chain has TRBV15 and TRBJ2-3; no definite D call. Germline V gives CDR1 LNHNV, CDR2 YYDKDF (reference sequence). V was clipped by 4 bases and J by 6 bases, with 11 bases between them. There are 13 residues in the CDR3. This CDR3 is CATSITLVDTQYF. The CDR3 DNA reads TGTGCCACCAGCATAACTCTCGTGGATACGCAGTATTTT. The whole variable domain, remainder taken from reference TRBV15 and TRBJ2-3, is DAMVIQNPRYQVTQFGKPVTLSCSQTLNHNVMYWYQQKSSQAPKLLFHYYDKDFNNEADTPDNFQSRRPNTSFCFLDIRSPGLGDTAMYLCATSITLVDTQYFGPGTRLTVL.

The chain carries TRBV19 and TRBJ1-4; 8 positions agree with TRBD1. This CDR3 comprises 14 residues. CDR1 is LNHDA and CDR2 is SQIVND in the germline V gene (reference sequence). Trimming cost V 6 bases and J 6 bases; bases outside gene matches: 6. The CDR3 region is CASSPPGGDEKLFF. CDR3 DNA sequence: TGTGCCAGTAGCCCTCCAGGGGGCGATGAAAAACTGTTTTTT.